This T cell receptor (beta chain) originates from a study of blood T cell repertoires in COVID-19 (TCRdb year 2020). Turning to the overall study: Collaborator samples came from the United States, Italy and Spain and covered acute and convalescent phases of COVID-19. A freely available public database, intended as a resource for researchers studying the immune response to SARS-CoV-2, is where the repertoires were released. The prospective study material was composed of cDNA or gDNA derived from T cells, B-cell-depleted T cells, or PBMCs. Where HLA class I and class II types were available, the types were taken from metadata supplied by the sample provider, not from assay-based typing. Deeply sampled blood TCRbeta repertoires from subjects exposed to, actively infected with, or recovered from COVID-19 were included in the dataset. The samples were drawn from two sources: the first 160 participants of the ongoing ImmuneRACE study, and fewer than 1,500 subjects contributed by 6 global collaborators. Nearly every sample came with metadata listing a de-identified subject ID, COVID-19 status, age in years and sex. The full study reports these points: The quantity of clinical and demographic metadata differed by source and by participant and was supplied without curation.

As regards this clone: It has no known antigen specificity. No base qualities exist here, and no much larger clone lies one base off it.

The collaborating institutions used their own protocols to collect whole blood in K2EDTA tubes. For TCRbeta analysis, collaborators shipped samples in one of three forms: frozen whole blood, isolated PBMCs, or DNA extracted from either of those sample types. TCRbeta CDR3 regions were amplified from genomic DNA by means of the immunoSEQ Assay, a bias-controlled multiplex PCR. Turning to the authors' computational methods: The number of nucleated cells in each sample was estimated from the amplification of reference gene primers within the assay. To quantify the absolute abundance of each unique TCRbeta CDR3 rearrangement, sequence reads were collapsed and filtered. Productive Simpson clonality was computed per sample as the square root of Simpson's diversity index over productive rearrangements. Imported from immuneACCESS, the table was reduced by TCRdb to in-frame sequences with V and J called. These copies leave out some clones; in studies compared against another copy, an unresolved V gene accounts for under half, and the cause of the remainder is not known. That table gives V, J and clone size, and the DNA gave D and trimming. In this sample the table shows over 120,000 clones, approximately 89% of which occur a single time. The ten largest make up 1.5% to 2% of the sample.

The CDR3, from cysteine to phenylalanine, totals 16 residues. The kept DNA is CDR3 alone, 48 bases in frame from the first base. The germline V gene specifies SGHRS as CDR1 and YFSETQ as CDR2. V ends up 2 bases short and J 3 bases short, with an unmatched junction base count of 5. Sequenced input: peripheral blood. This clonotype was obtained from a human donor in a cohort sampled during active COVID-19. The rearrangement combines TRBV5-1 with TRBJ1-4; 9 junctional bases match TRBD1. The CDR3 here reads CASSFTGGAANEKLFF. The nucleotides are TGCGCCAGCAGCTTTACAGGGGGCGCGGCTAATGAAAAACTGTTTTTT.